The entry below describes one TCR beta chain. Its antigen is currently unknown. Data came from immunoSEQ multiplex PCR; TCRdb stores just in-frame clones and leaves some out. Among some 71,000 clones, 80% to 90% were seen once, and the ten largest hold 13%. The source of the sample is a study of T cells in localized non-small cell lung cancer. Study-level points and caveats: The study sequenced only one region of the tumor. As a result, intratumor heterogeneity could not be excluded and remains possible.

V was trimmed by 1 base and J by 4 bases, leaving 9 bases between them. CDR3 size: 14 residues. Germline V gives CDR1 MGHDK, CDR2 SYGVNS. The sequencing here drew on peripheral blood, taken before any cancer treatment. This TCR came from a female donor of 60 years or more with stage I lung adenocarcinoma. The rearrangement uses TRBV25-1 and TRBJ2-3; D uncertain. The CDR3 is CASSEFKPPDTQYF. CDR3 DNA: TGTGCCAGCAGTGAATTTAAGCCCCCAGATACGCAGTATTTT.